This TCR beta chain is drawn from a study of blood T cell repertoires in COVID-19. Study information: Some COVID-19 samples were acute and others convalescent; all came from the United States, Italy and Spain. In each case, the material was cDNA or gDNA derived from T cells, B-cell-depleted T cells, or PBMCs.

This clone was observed a single time. Authors' data handling: Amplification of reference gene primers was used by the study to estimate nucleated cell counts. Assay: immunoSEQ multiplex PCR; the TCRdb copy retains only in-frame clones and omits some. The V and J calls and clone size were taken over from that table, and D and trimming were inferred from the DNA. In the table there are around 280,000 clones, around 88% of which are singletons. This clonotype was obtained from a woman aged 30 to 39 who had recovered from COVID-19. The sample consisted of peripheral blood.

DNA for the CDR3: TGTGCCAGCAGTATGGCAGGGGTGAACTATGGCTACACCTTC. Its translation: CASSMAGVNYGYTF. This chain joins TRBV6-5 and TRBJ1-2; perhaps TRBD1 as D (6 bases). V lost 5 bases, J lost 2 bases, and 12 bases lay in between. CDR3 size: 14 residues. Germline values: CDR1 MNHEY, CDR2 SVGAGI.